What follows is one T cell receptor (beta chain) and its context. Its antigen is currently unknown. Being one base from a much bigger clone, this may be a read error. The V gene's germline CDR1 is LNHDA and CDR2 SQIVND (reference sequence). Trimming cost V 6 bases and J 2 bases; bases outside gene matches: 3. This CDR3 spans 14 amino acids. The data stem from a study of T cell repertoires in cytomegalovirus infection. Overall study results and limits: HLA-C-restricted CMV-specific TCR beta clonotypes prevailed in the ex vivo response.

TCRdb passed the reads through MiXCR, listing each CDR3 protein once. This sample has approximately 400,000 distinct CDR3 sequences, with 25% to 40% found just once. The chain carries TRBV19 and TRBJ1-5; 8 nucleotides agree with TRBD1. The origin of this receptor is a human donor in good health (CMV status not recorded). Some clones in this sample may be carry-over from other donors' samples. The sample comprised PBMCs. CDR3 nucleotides: TGTGCCAGTAGAGACAGGGGAGGCAATCAGCCCCAGCATTTT. It codes for CASRDRGGNQPQHF.